What follows is one T cell receptor (beta chain) and its context. This specimen belongs to a study of blood T cell repertoires in COVID-19. Study-wide background: COVID-19 samples collected from the United States, Italy and Spain covered acute and convalescent phases. The analysed material was cDNA or gDNA that came from T cells, B-cell-depleted T cells, or PBMCs.

In the authors' methods: Estimation of nucleated cell counts was performed using reference gene primer amplification. Measured with immunoSEQ multiplex PCR; TCRdb has only the in-frame clones, and not every one. V and J calls and clone size come straight from that table; D and trimming were deduced from the DNA. The sample lists 450,000 to 500,000 clones; approximately 83% were seen once. This clonotype was sampled from a human donor in a cohort sampled during active COVID-19. Sequenced sample: peripheral blood.

CDR3 DNA: TGTGCCAGCAGCCAAATGAGCGGGGAGCTGTTTTTT. Its protein product is CASSQMSGELFF. The chain carries TRBV3-1 (or the pseudogene TRBV3-2) and TRBJ2-2; no firm D call. The CDR3 covers 12 residues. Trimming shortened V by 2 bases and J by 7 bases, and 5 bases separated the two germline ends. Germline CDR1 LGHDT, CDR2 YNNKEL (reference sequence).